A single sample is the source of the 12 T cell receptor beta chains below, sequenced in a study of chemoradiotherapy in HPV16-positive cancers (dated by TCRdb to 2022 to 2024). The protocol used for the library was the immunoSEQ multiplex PCR assay. The table was pulled from immuneACCESS by TCRdb, which kept in-frame rearrangements only. Such tables lose some clones; where checked, under half of the loss comes from unresolved V genes, and the rest has no known cause. This sample gives about 14,000 clones in total; over 85% of them show up just once. Together, the top ten hold about 4.5% of the sample. The input for sequencing was tumor tissue, taken from a patient who underwent chemoradiotherapy. These receptors were taken from a human donor with HPV-associated anogenital cancer.

This chain links TRBV5-1 with TRBJ1-2; 8 bases map to TRBD1. This CDR3 contains 14 residues. CDR1 is SGHRS and CDR2 is YFSETQ in the germline V gene. J was trimmed by 8 bases and V by 0 bases; bases with no gene match: 6. The CDR3 protein is CASSLDRGSSGYTF. The DNA for the CDR3 is TGCGCCAGCAGCTTGGACAGGGGGTCGAGCGGCTACACCTTC.

The chain couples TRBV7-9 to TRBJ1-4, with a possible D match to TRBD1 (5 bases). The CDR3 length is 18 residues. The germline V and J ends were trimmed by 5 bases and 1 base, with 20 bases remaining between them. Germline V gene lookup returns CDR1 SEHNR and CDR2 FQNEAQ (reference sequence). CDR3 sequence reads: CASSQGTPGTRTNEKLFF. The CDR3 nucleotides are TGTGCCAGCAGCCAAGGGACGCCAGGCACCAGAACTAATGAAAAACTGTTTTTT.

This chain joins TRBV27 and TRBJ1-5; 11 bases fit TRBD1. The CDR3 is 15 residues long. J lost 6 bases, V lost 6 bases, and 7 bases had no gene match. Germline-derived CDR1 and CDR2 are MNHEY and SMNVEV (reference sequence). In DNA form, the CDR3 reads TGTGCCAGCAGCTTTGGACAGGGGGCAGGTCAGCCCCAGCATTTT. Its protein is CASSFGQGAGQPQHF.

The V and J genes are TRBV4-2 and TRBJ2-5, with D uncertain. The last part of the DNA fits TRBJ2-7 better; the J call may be wrong. This CDR3 contains 14 residues. Germline CDR1 is LGHNA and CDR2 is YNFKEQ. CDR3 in DNA: TGTGCCAGCAGCCAAGTAGGCAGCACCTACGAGCAGTACTTC. Amino acid sequence: CASSQVGSTYEQYF.

The chain carries TRBV5-6 and TRBJ1-5; possibly TRBD1 for D (5 bases). Trimming took off 1 base at V and 9 bases at J, with 14 bases between the two ends. The CDR3 runs to 14 residues. Germline V gene sequence: CDR1 SGHDT, CDR2 YYEEEE. CDR3 in DNA: TGTGCCAGCAGCTTGTTGGGTCGGGGGAGGCCCCAGCATTTT. As protein: CASSLLGRGRPQHF.

This sequence joins TRBV5-1 and TRBJ2-3; 8 nucleotides line up with TRBD2. The J segment lost 0 bases and the V segment lost 1 base, leaving 4 bases of the junction unmatched. Germline CDR1 is SGHRS and CDR2 is YFSETQ. The CDR3 has 16 residues. The CDR3 region has the DNA TGCGCCAGCAGCTTGCGGCTAGCGGGTAGCACAGATACGCAGTATTTT. Residues: CASSLRLAGSTDTQYF.

V is TRBV27 and J is TRBJ1-1; TRBD1 agrees at 8 bases. The germline V gene encodes CDR1 MNHEY and CDR2 SMNVEV (reference sequence). With V trimmed by 2 bases and J by 11 bases, 13 bases remained unmatched. This CDR3 has 15 amino acids. CDR3 DNA sequence: TGTGCCAGCAGTTTAACAGTACAGGGGGTGACGGAGGCTTTCTTT. Translated: CASSLTVQGVTEAFF.

This clone was recorded once. The chain uses TRBV5-6 and TRBJ2-7; tentatively, D is TRBD2 (6 bases). V gave up 4 bases and J gave up 1 base, with 15 bases separating them. CDR3 size: 15 residues. Germline CDR1 reads SGHDT; CDR2 reads YYEEEE. This CDR3 reads CASSPMGRRSYEQYF. CDR3 nucleotide sequence: TGTGCCAGCAGCCCCATGGGGAGGAGGTCCTACGAGCAGTACTTC.

CDR3 nucleotides: TGTGCCTGGAGTGAGGGGGGAGATCAGCCCCAGCATTTT. Protein: CAWSEGGDQPQHF. The chain employs TRBV30 and TRBJ1-5, with a possible D match to TRBD1 (6 bases). The CDR3 has 13 amino acids. With 1 base removed from V and 5 bases from J, the gap between germline ends came to 9 bases. CDR1 GTSNPN and CDR2 SVGIG come from the germline V gene (reference sequence). Based on the CDR3 plus reference TRBV30 and TRBJ1-5, the full variable domain is SQTIHQWPATLVQPVGSPLSLECTVEGTSNPNLYWYRQAAGRGLQLLFYSVGIGQISSEVPQNLSASRPQDRQFILSSKKLLLSDSGFYLCAWSEGGDQPQHFGDGTRLSIL.

This clone was counted once. The gene calls are TRBV7-9 and TRBJ1-1, with a tentative D call TRBD1 (5 bases). The V and J ends lost 4 bases and 1 base respectively, with 13 bases between them. Germline-derived CDR1 and CDR2 are SEHNR and FQNEAQ (reference sequence). This CDR3 is built from 15 residues. The CDR3 region is CASSSAQGSNTEAFF. The CDR3 DNA reads TGTGCCAGCAGCTCGGCCCAGGGATCGAACACTGAAGCTTTCTTT.

In this sample, this clone turned up once. The genes are TRBV5-1 and TRBJ2-1, with 7 bases matching TRBD2. CDR3 length: 14 amino acids. The junction had 7 bases not matched to a gene; V was cut back by 0 bases and J by 10 bases. Germline lookup yields CDR1 SGHRS and CDR2 YFSETQ. CDR3 protein: CASSLGASGYEQFF. The CDR3 nucleotides are TGCGCCAGCAGCTTGGGGGCTAGCGGTTACGAGCAGTTCTTC.

The rearrangement uses TRBV25-1 and TRBJ2-3; D is uncertain. The ends were cut back, 4 bases at V and 1 base at J, with 12 bases in the middle. This CDR3 region has 15 residues. CDR1 is MGHDK, CDR2 SYGVNS, per germline. The CDR3 nucleotides are TGTGCCAGCAGTGGCATCGGTTTTGGCACAGATACGCAGTATTTT. This encodes CASSGIGFGTDTQYF.